These 13 T cell receptor beta chains were all obtained from the same sample, sequenced in a study of Ad26.COV2.S vaccination and SARS-CoV-2 variants. Sequencing used immunoSEQ multiplex PCR; TCRdb keeps in-frame clones, though not all of them. The sample lists around 300,000 clones, roughly 90% occurring once. The treatment denotes: 19 received Ad26.COV2.S at low or high dose, single or two shots; about 5 received placebo; per-sample allocation not given. Sampling was performed 63 days after the first vaccine or placebo injection. The sequencing here drew on peripheral blood, taken in a trial of Ad26.COV2.S vaccine versus placebo. Source of these receptors: a person aged 18-60 years who received the Ad26.COV2.S COVID-19 vaccine or a placebo.

V gene TRBV30 combines with J gene TRBJ1-1; unclear D gene. CDR1 is GTSNPN, CDR2 SVGIG, per germline (reference sequence). V lost 5 bases, J lost 1 base, and 14 bases lay in between. The length of the CDR3 is 14 residues. This chain's CDR3 is CAWAVLAGNTEAFF. The DNA for the CDR3 is TGTGCCTGGGCCGTATTGGCAGGGAACACTGAAGCTTTCTTT. The full variable domain, its missing parts supplied by reference TRBV30 and TRBJ1-1, is SQTIHQWPATLVQPVGSPLSLECTVEGTSNPNLYWYRQAAGRGLQLLFYSVGIGQISSEVPQNLSASRPQDRQFILSSKKLLLSDSGFYLCAWAVLAGNTEAFFGQGTRLTVV.

This clone appeared a few times. The CDR3 protein is CASSFPGTSGETYEQYF. The CDR3 region has the DNA TGTGCCAGCAGTTTCCCCGGGACTAGCGGGGAGACCTACGAGCAGTACTTC. The V and J genes are TRBV6-2 or TRBV6-3 and TRBJ2-7, with 13 bases identical to TRBD2. CDR3 size: 17 residues. Germline assignment: CDR1 MNHEY and CDR2 SVGEGT. V lost 4 bases to trimming and J lost 2 bases; unmatched junction nucleotides: 8.

In its sample, this clone was seen once. The chain joins TRBV9 to TRBJ1-2; TRBD1 matches at 7 bases. Germline CDR1 SGDLS, CDR2 YYNGEE. Trimming took 0 bases from V and 8 from J; bases not matched to a gene: 4. This CDR3 is 13 amino acids long. The DNA for the CDR3 is TGTGCCAGCAGCGTAGGAGACAGGGTCGGCTACACCTTC. The encoded protein is CASSVGDRVGYTF.

The chain uses TRBV6-5 and TRBJ1-1, with D hard to call. Per germline, CDR1 MNHEY and CDR2 SVGAGI. The CDR3 is made up of 12 amino acids. V lost 7 bases to trimming and J lost 0 bases, with 6 bases between them. This CDR3 reads CASIPLNTEAFF. CDR3 bases: TGTGCCAGCATTCCTTTGAACACTGAAGCTTTCTTT.

This clone was recorded once. The rearrangement joins TRBV3-1 (or the pseudogene TRBV3-2) to TRBJ1-1; no reliable D call. Per the germline V gene, CDR1 is LGHDT and CDR2 is YNNKEL (reference sequence). CDR3 length: 13 amino acids. V lost 0 bases and J 3 bases, leaving 5 bases between the germline ends. CDR3 coding DNA: TGTGCCAGCAGCCAAGATCTCGACACTGAAGCTTTCTTT. Translated: CASSQDLDTEAFF.

The chain couples TRBV11-2 to TRBJ2-7; 7 positions match TRBD1. Unmatched junction bases numbered 4, after V lost 5 bases and J lost 3 bases. The CDR3 sequence is 13 residues long. CDR1 and CDR2 from the germline V gene are SGHAT and FQNNGV. The CDR3 bases are TGTGCCAGCAGCGCCGACAGGGTCTACGAGCAGTACTTC. Amino acids: CASSADRVYEQYF. The variable domain in full, completed from reference TRBV11-2 and TRBJ2-7, reads EAGVAQSPRYKIIEKRQSVAFWCNPISGHATLYWYQQILGQGPKLLIQFQNNGVVDDSQLPKDRFSAERLKGVDSTLKIQPAKLEDSAVYLCASSADRVYEQYFGPGTRLTVT.

The CDR3 protein is CASSPSDRGSEQYF. CDR3 bases: TGTGCCAGCAGCCCGTCGGACAGGGGGAGCGAGCAGTACTTC. The chain carries TRBV3-1 (or the pseudogene TRBV3-2) and TRBJ2-7; 10 positions match TRBD1. The CDR3 spans 14 residues. Germline loops: CDR1 LGHDT, CDR2 YNNKEL (reference sequence). The ends lost 4 bases at V and 6 bases at J; junction bases unmatched: 6.

CDR3 coding DNA: TGTGCCAGTAGTATTGCGCCCCAGGGACTAGGCGAAGAGACCCAGTACTTC. Residues: CASSIAPQGLGEETQYF. The gene calls are TRBV19 and TRBJ2-5, with 8 nucleotides matching TRBD2. The CDR3 spans 17 residues. Germline trimming cut 3 bases from V and 3 bases from J; bases unmatched to any gene: 12. Germline V CDR1 and CDR2: LNHDA, SQIVND (reference sequence).

J is TRBJ2-2 and V is TRBV12-3 or TRBV12-4, with D perhaps matching TRBD1 (5 bases). V was pared by 5 bases and J by 8 bases, with 12 bases between. CDR3 length equals 13 residues. CDR3 DNA sequence: TGTGCCAGCAGTACCAGGGAAAAAGGGGAGCTGTTTTTT. Residues: CASSTREKGELFF.

This chain joins TRBV19 and TRBJ1-2, with unresolved D. This CDR3 is 14 amino acids long. Trimming stripped 2 bases from V and 4 bases from J, with 11 bases between. Per germline, CDR1 LNHDA and CDR2 SQIVND (reference sequence). CDR3 in amino acids: CASSIRAEVYGYTF. The DNA of the CDR3 is TGTGCCAGTAGTATAAGAGCAGAAGTCTATGGCTACACCTTC.

J is TRBJ1-1 and V is TRBV4-3; D remains unclear. Trimming took 4 bases from V and 1 from J, leaving 10 bases between them. Germline CDR1 is LGHNA and CDR2 is YSLEER. This CDR3 is built from 14 residues. The CDR3 DNA reads TGCGCCAGCAGCCTGAAGGACGGGAACACTGAAGCTTTCTTT. Encoded protein: CASSLKDGNTEAFF.

The chain links TRBV11-1 to TRBJ2-1; possible D gene TRBD2, 5 bases. Germline V gene data show CDR1 as SGHAT and CDR2 as FQDESV (reference sequence). The CDR3 is made up of 14 amino acids. Trimming removed 0 bases from V and 4 bases from J, with 7 bases in between. The DNA of the CDR3 is TGTGCCAGCAGCTTAGCGCGGGTATACAATGAGCAGTTCTTC. Its translation is CASSLARVYNEQFF.

The chain employs TRBV19 and TRBJ2-1, with 10 bases identical to TRBD2. Germline trimming cut 5 bases from V and 2 bases from J; bases unmatched to any gene: 6. The CDR3 is 16 amino acids. Germline V gene data show CDR1 as LNHDA and CDR2 as SQIVND (reference sequence). The CDR3 coding sequence is TGTGCCAGTAGTCCCCACAGCGGGGGGGCCTACAATGAGCAGTTCTTC. It encodes CASSPHSGGAYNEQFF.